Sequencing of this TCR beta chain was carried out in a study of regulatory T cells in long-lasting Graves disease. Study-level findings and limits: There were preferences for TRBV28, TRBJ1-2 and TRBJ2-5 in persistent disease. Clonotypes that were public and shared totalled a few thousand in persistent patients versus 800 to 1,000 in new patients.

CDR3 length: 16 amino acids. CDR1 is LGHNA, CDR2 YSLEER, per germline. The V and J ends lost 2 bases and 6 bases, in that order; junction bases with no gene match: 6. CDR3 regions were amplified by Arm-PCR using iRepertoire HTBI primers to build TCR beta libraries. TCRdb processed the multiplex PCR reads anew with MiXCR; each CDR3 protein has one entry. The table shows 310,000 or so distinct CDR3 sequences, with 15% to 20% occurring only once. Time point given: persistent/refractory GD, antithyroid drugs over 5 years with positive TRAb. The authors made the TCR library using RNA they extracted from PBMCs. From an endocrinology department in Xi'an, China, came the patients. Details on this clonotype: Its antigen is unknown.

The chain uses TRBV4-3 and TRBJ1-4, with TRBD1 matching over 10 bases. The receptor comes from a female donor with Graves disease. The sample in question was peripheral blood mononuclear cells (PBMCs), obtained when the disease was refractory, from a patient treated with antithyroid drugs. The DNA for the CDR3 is TGCGCCAGCAGCCAACTCGGGACAGGGGAATATGAAAAACTGTTTTTT. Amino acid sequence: CASSQLGTGEYEKLFF.